A selection of T cell receptor beta chains follows, all from one sample in a study of T cells in Graves' hyperthyroidism and ophthalmopathy. TCRdb reprocessed the multiplex PCR reads with MiXCR, giving one entry per CDR3 protein. The data hold about 350,000 distinct CDR3 sequences, with about 18% observed a single time. The sequenced sample consisted of blood. These receptors originate from a woman aged 25 to 39 with Graves' hyperthyroidism that later progressed to Graves' ophthalmopathy. CDR3s include the opening cysteine and the closing phenylalanine or tryptophan. The D gene is left open where the match is weak. The listing skips clone size in some rows; elsewhere it reads once, few, many or a size class.

CDR3: CASSVEAGTVYNEQFF
DNA: TGTGCCAGCAGCGTCGAAGCCGGGACAGTATACAATGAGCAGTTCTTC
V: TRBV9
size: few
J: TRBJ2-1
length: 16
D: TRBD1

CDR3: CASSLSRDSLNYGYTF
DNA: TGTGCCAGCAGCTTGAGCCGGGACAGTTTAAACTATGGCTACACCTTC
V: TRBV5-5
size: NA
J: TRBJ1-2
length: 16
D: TRBD1

CDR3: CSARASGWRNTEAFF
DNA: TGCAGTGCTCGAGCTTCAGGGTGGAGGAACACTGAAGCTTTCTTT
V: TRBV20-1
size: NA
J: TRBJ1-1
length: 15
D: NA

CDR3: CASSEYSPYEQYF
DNA: TGTGCCAGCAGTGAGTACAGTCCCTACGAGCAGTACTTC
V: TRBV2
size: many
J: TRBJ2-7
length: 13
D: NA

CDR3: CASSRGPGINQPQHF
DNA: TGTGCCAGCAGTAGAGGGCCAGGGATCAATCAGCCCCAGCATTTT
V: TRBV6-1
size: many
J: TRBJ1-5
length: 15
D: NA

CDR3: CSVEDRRSGNSYEQYF
DNA: TGCAGCGTTGAAGATCGGCGGAGCGGGAACTCCTACGAGCAGTACTTC
V: TRBV29-1
size: many
J: TRBJ2-7
length: 16
D: TRBD2

CDR3: CASSNRGPGELFF
DNA: TGTGCCAGCAGTAACAGGGGACCCGGGGAGCTGTTTTTT
V: TRBV2
size: many
J: TRBJ2-2
length: 13
D: TRBD1

CDR3: CASTQTLPYGYTF
DNA: TGTGCCAGCACCCAAACTCTACCGTATGGCTACACCTTC
V: TRBV12-3/TRBV12-4
size: NA
J: TRBJ1-2
length: 13
D: NA

CDR3: CASSTRQGAGYEQYF
DNA: TGTGCCAGCAGTACGAGACAGGGGGCTGGTTACGAGCAGTACTTC
V: TRBV27
size: many
J: TRBJ2-7
length: 15
D: TRBD1

CDR3: CASSSWQGRRRSGNTIYF
DNA: TGTGCCAGCAGTTCGTGGCAGGGACGCAGGAGGAGTGGAAACACCATATATTTT
V: TRBV28
size: many
J: TRBJ1-3
length: 18
D: NA

CDR3: CASSLMGPGSDTQYF
DNA: TGTGCCAGCTCCCTCATGGGACCGGGCTCGGATACGCAGTATTTT
V: TRBV3-1
size: NA
J: TRBJ2-3
length: 15
D: NA

CDR3: CASSFDRNLAKNIQYF
DNA: TGTGCCAGCAGTTTTGACAGGAATCTAGCCAAAAACATTCAGTACTTC
V: TRBV12-3/TRBV12-4
size: NA
J: TRBJ2-4
length: 16
D: NA

CDR3: CASSVIAGEQYF
DNA: TGTGCCAGCAGTGTAATAGCGGGGGAGCAGTACTTC
V: TRBV27
size: few
J: TRBJ2-7
length: 12
D: TRBD2

CDR3: CASRGKTGLPWYEQYF
DNA: TGTGCCAGCAGGGGGAAGACAGGGTTACCATGGTACGAGCAGTACTTC
V: TRBV6-1
size: many
J: TRBJ2-7
length: 16
D: TRBD1

CDR3: CSASLRSSYEQYF
DNA: TGCAGTGCTAGCCTTCGAAGCTCCTACGAGCAGTACTTC
V: TRBV20-1
size: few
J: TRBJ2-7
length: 13
D: NA

CDR3: CASSSGQGTSPLHF
DNA: TGTGCCAGCAGTTCGGGACAGGGGACCTCACCCCTCCACTTT
V: TRBV12-3/TRBV12-4
size: many
J: TRBJ1-6
length: 14
D: TRBD1

CDR3: CASSLIASGNQPQHF
DNA: TGTGCCAGCAGCTTAATTGCCTCCGGCAATCAGCCCCAGCATTTT
V: TRBV7-2
size: many
J: TRBJ1-5
length: 15
D: NA

CDR3: CASSHPGGYEQYF
DNA: TGCGCCAGCAGCCACCCGGGGGGCTACGAGCAGTACTTC
V: TRBV4-1
size: NA
J: TRBJ2-7
length: 13
D: TRBD2

CDR3: CASSPKGGVEAFF
DNA: TGCGCCAGCAGCCCTAAGGGAGGAGTTGAAGCTTTCTTT
V: TRBV4-1
size: few
J: TRBJ1-1
length: 13
D: NA

CDR3: CASSPRDLEPYEQYF
DNA: TGTGCCAGCAGCCCCCGGGACTTGGAGCCCTACGAGCAGTACTTC
V: TRBV7-9
size: many
J: TRBJ2-7
length: 15
D: NA